A single sample is the source of the 18 T cell receptor beta chains below, sequenced in a study of blood T cell repertoires in COVID-19. Here immunoSEQ multiplex PCR was the method, and the copy in TCRdb shows in-frame clones only, minus some. This sample carries approximately 100,000 clones, roughly 79% of them seen once, and the ten largest clones take about 10%. Sequenced: peripheral blood. All receptors come from a human donor in a cohort sampled during active COVID-19.

The chain carries TRBV11-3 and TRBJ2-3; 13 positions agree with TRBD2. Germline CDR1 SGHNT, CDR2 YENEEA. CDR3 length equals 18 residues. The ends lost 3 bases at V and 2 bases at J; junction bases unmatched: 8. For the CDR3, the DNA is TGTGCCAGCAGCTTCGGGACTAGCGGGGCGCCCTTCACAGATACGCAGTATTTT. Translated, it gives CASSFGTSGAPFTDTQYF.

This chain uses TRBV28 with TRBJ1-5, with 7 bases aligning to TRBD1. CDR3 length: 15 residues. After removal of 5 bases from V and 1 base from J, the junction contained 5 bases not matched to a gene. Germline CDR1 reads MDHEN; CDR2 reads SYDVKM. The CDR3 loop reads CASSQGTVSNQPQHF. The CDR3 DNA reads TGTGCCAGCAGTCAGGGGACAGTCAGCAATCAGCCCCAGCATTTT.

The chain carries TRBV6-5 and TRBJ1-5, with D possibly matching TRBD1 (5 bases). Germline loops: CDR1 MNHEY, CDR2 SVGAGI. CDR3 length: 13 residues. Deletions cut 5 bases from V and 7 bases from J, with 12 bases between. The CDR3 is CASSTSGKQPQHF. DNA of the CDR3: TGTGCCAGCAGTACATCAGGGAAACAGCCCCAGCATTTT.

V is TRBV13 and J is TRBJ2-7, with 7 bases aligning to TRBD1. This CDR3 is 14 amino acids long. CDR1 is PRHDT and CDR2 is FYEKMQ in the germline V gene (reference sequence). Trimming at V came to 5 bases and at J to 5 bases, leaving 9 bases not matched to a gene. CDR3 nucleotide sequence: TGTGCCAGCAGCCCCGAAGACAGGGTCCACGAGCAGTACTTC. Translation gives CASSPEDRVHEQYF.

The gene calls are TRBV20-1 and TRBJ2-3; 8 nucleotides agree with TRBD2. Germline-derived CDR1 and CDR2 are DFQATT and SNEGSKA (reference sequence). Germline trimming cut 3 bases from V and 10 bases from J; bases unmatched to any gene: 21. The CDR3 length is 17 residues. The CDR3 spells CSASPSGSPKGGFAQYF. In DNA form, the CDR3 reads TGCAGTGCTAGTCCGAGCGGGAGCCCGAAGGGTGGGTTTGCGCAGTATTTT.

This clone was detected only a few times. The rearrangement joins TRBV11-2 to TRBJ1-3; the D is unclear. Germline V gives CDR1 SGHAT, CDR2 FQNNGV. The CDR3 loop spans 14 amino acids. The ends were cut back, 5 bases at V and 0 bases at J, with 8 bases in the middle. The CDR3 DNA is TGTGCCAGCAGCCTAGGAGGCTCTGGAAACACCATATATTTT. It encodes CASSLGGSGNTIYF.

This rearrangement joins TRBV7-2 to TRBJ1-1; D call uncertain. In germline, CDR1 is SGHTA, CDR2 FQGNSA. This CDR3 contains 11 residues. The V gene lost 2 bases and the J gene lost 8 bases, with 6 bases spanning the gap. The CDR3, as DNA: TGTGCCAGCAGCTTAATGCGGGAAGCTTTCTTT. Its protein is CASSLMREAFF.

The chain recombines TRBV12-3 or TRBV12-4 with TRBJ2-7; a weak D match, TRBD2 (5 bases). V dropped 1 base and J dropped 3 bases, with 7 bases sitting between them. This CDR3 has 13 amino acids. The DNA of the CDR3 is TGTGCCAGCAGTTTAGGGACTGGCTACGAGCAGTACTTC. Amino acid sequence: CASSLGTGYEQYF.

The J gene is TRBJ1-1, the V gene TRBV6-5, with no clear D. This CDR3 has 14 residues. Trimming shortened V by 2 bases and J by 2 bases, and 9 bases separated the two germline ends. CDR1 and CDR2 from the germline V gene are MNHEY and SVGAGI. The CDR3 sequence: CASSYRGLNTEAFF. The CDR3 DNA is TGTGCCAGCAGTTACAGAGGGTTAAACACTGAAGCTTTCTTT.

The chain uses TRBV7-3 and TRBJ2-3, with TRBD2 identical over 8 bases. Germline V gene lookup returns CDR1 SGHTA and CDR2 FQGTGA. The CDR3 covers 17 residues. The V and J ends lost 1 base and 0 bases, in that order; junction bases with no gene match: 6. The CDR3 loop reads CASSLKPSGPSTDTQYF. The CDR3 DNA reads as TGTGCCAGCAGCTTAAAGCCTAGCGGGCCCAGCACAGATACGCAGTATTTT. Full variable domain (rest looked up from reference TRBV7-3 and TRBJ2-3): GAGVSQTPSNKVTEKGKYVELRCDPISGHTALYWYRQSLGQGPEFLIYFQGTGAADDSGLPNDRFFAVRPEGSVSTLKIQRTERGDSAVYLCASSLKPSGPSTDTQYFGPGTRLTVL.

The chain is built from TRBV28 and TRBJ2-7, with 9 bases identical to TRBD1. Germline CDR1 reads MDHEN; CDR2 reads SYDVKM. The V segment lost 8 bases and the J segment 1 base; nucleotides outside the gene matches: 9. The CDR3 has 15 amino acids. The DNA of the CDR3 is TGTGCCAGCTCTTACCGGGACAGGGCGTCCTACGAGCAGTACTTC. Encoded protein: CASSYRDRASYEQYF.

This clone turned up a few times. The chain recombines TRBV27 with TRBJ2-7, with TRBD2 matching over 13 bases. Per germline, CDR1 MNHEY and CDR2 SMNVEV (reference sequence). J lost 7 bases, V lost 5 bases, and 8 bases had no gene match. The CDR3 is made up of 15 amino acids. The CDR3 here is CASSPRLAGGGEQYF. CDR3 DNA: TGTGCCAGCAGTCCCCGACTAGCGGGGGGTGGGGAGCAGTACTTC.

The chain joins TRBV30 to TRBJ1-1; D is unresolved. This CDR3 has 12 residues. The V end lost 0 bases, the J end lost 5 bases, and 7 bases lay between the germline ends. The germline V gene encodes CDR1 GTSNPN and CDR2 SVGIG (reference sequence). In nucleotides, the CDR3 is TGTGCCTGGAGTGTCCGAGTAACTGAAGCTTTCTTT. Translating it yields CAWSVRVTEAFF.

This clone was counted a single time. This chain connects TRBV2 to TRBJ1-6; 7 bases fit TRBD1. Germline values: CDR1 SNHLY, CDR2 FYNNEI. The CDR3 covers 13 residues. Unmatched junction bases numbered 0, after V lost 3 bases and J lost 7 bases. The CDR3 loop reads CASSETGNSPLHF. The DNA of the CDR3 is TGTGCCAGCAGTGAGACAGGGAATTCACCCCTCCACTTT.

V gene TRBV27 combines with J gene TRBJ2-7, with a possible D match to TRBD2 (7 bases). The CDR3 extends over 14 amino acids. Germline assignment: CDR1 MNHEY and CDR2 SMNVEV (reference sequence). The V end was cut by 2 bases, the J end by 5 bases, with 13 bases between. The CDR3 DNA reads TGTGCCAGCAGTTTAAGGGGGAGGGGAAACGAGCAGTACTTC. The encoded protein is CASSLRGRGNEQYF.

The chain carries TRBV5-6 and TRBJ2-2, with TRBD1 as a possible D gene (5 bases). V was trimmed by 3 bases and J by 5 bases, leaving 8 bases between them. The CDR3 has 13 amino acids. Germline loops: CDR1 SGHDT, CDR2 YYEEEE. The CDR3 nucleotides read TGTGCCAGCAGCTCGCAGGGTACCGGGGAGCTGTTTTTT. It codes for CASSSQGTGELFF. Filled out from reference TRBV5-6 and TRBJ2-2, the complete variable domain reads DAGVTQSPTHLIKTRGQQVTLRCSPKSGHDTVSWYQQALGQGPQFIFQYYEEEERQRGNFPDRFSGHQFPNYSSELNVNALLLGDSALYLCASSSQGTGELFFGEGSRLTVL.

A remark on this clone: One end of the junction varies from germline; a read error may be responsible. The chain uses TRBV9 and TRBJ1-1; 7 bases map to TRBD1. The CDR3 is made up of 14 amino acids. CDR1 and CDR2 (germline): SGDLS, YYNGEE. CDR3 residues: CASSVTPSLDRAVF. The CDR3, as DNA: TGTGCCAGCAGCGTAACTCCCTCCTTAGACAGGGCGGTTTTT.

The J gene is TRBJ1-5, the V gene TRBV18; D not resolved. This CDR3 has 16 residues. V was trimmed by 3 bases and J by 4 bases, leaving 16 bases between them. The germline V gene encodes CDR1 KGHSH and CDR2 LQKENI. In nucleotides, the CDR3 is TGTGCCAGCTCACCCTTCTCCTTACGGGAAAATCAGCCCCAGCATTTT. Its protein is CASSPFSLRENQPQHF.